The present entry profiles one T cell receptor (beta chain) with its context. Its antigen target is currently unknown. There are no base qualities to consult, and no much larger clone falls within one base. Another Seattle source contributed samples from volunteer blood donors who had recovered from COVID-19. Collaborating institutions collected whole blood in K2EDTA tubes following their own protocols. For TCRbeta analysis, collaborators shipped samples in one of three forms: frozen whole blood, isolated PBMCs, or DNA extracted from either of those sample types. TCRbeta CDR3 regions were amplified from genomic DNA by means of the immunoSEQ Assay, a bias-controlled multiplex PCR. In the paper's pipeline: The number of nucleated cells in each sample was estimated from the amplification of reference gene primers within the assay. To quantify the absolute abundance of each unique TCRbeta CDR3 rearrangement, sequence reads were collapsed and filtered. Productive Simpson clonality was computed per sample as the square root of Simpson's diversity index over productive rearrangements. In TCRdb, the immuneACCESS table is reduced to in-frame sequences with V and J assigned. These tables do not hold every clone; where another copy was compared, an unresolved V gene accounts for under half, and the others remain unexplained. For V, J and clone size, that table is used; D and trimming come from the DNA. The sample yields 150,000 to 200,000 clones; roughly four fifths were counted once. Of the sample, approximately 13% falls within the top ten clones.

This record belongs to a study of blood T cell repertoires in COVID-19 (dated by TCRdb to about 2020). Broadly, across the study: Samples covering the acute and convalescent phases of COVID-19 were provided by collaborators in the United States, Italy and Spain. The material from the prospective study consisted of cDNA or gDNA derived from T cells, B-cell-depleted T cells, or PBMCs. Subjects who had been exposed to COVID-19, were actively infected with it, or had recovered from it provided the deeply sampled blood TCRbeta repertoires that made up the dataset. The repertoires were released in a freely available public database intended as a resource for research on the immune response to SARS-CoV-2. The samples were drawn from the first 160 participants of the ongoing ImmuneRACE study and from 950 to 1,500 subjects provided by 6 global collaborators. Sample metadata almost always included a de-identified subject ID, COVID-19 status, age in years and sex. Where HLA class I and class II types were available, the types were taken from metadata supplied by the sample provider, not from assay-based typing. Broader findings and caveats from the paper: Clinical and demographic metadata were provided uncurated, with the amount varying by source and participant.

V was cut back by 8 bases and J by 0 bases, leaving a gap of 13 bases between them. The CDR3 runs 15 residues from the cysteine to the phenylalanine. CDR3 DNA is the only sequence kept; it has 45 bases, read in frame from the first base. Per the germline V gene, MDHEN is the CDR1 and SYDVKM is the CDR2. The V and J genes are TRBV28 and TRBJ1-4, with the identity of the D gene unclear. Sequenced: peripheral blood. This receptor was taken from a man between 65 and 85 years old who had recovered from COVID-19. The DNA reads as follows: TGTGCCAGCGCTCCTACAGCCACAACTAATGAAAAACTGTTTTTT. This encodes CASAPTATTNEKLFF.